The rows below give T cell receptor beta chains drawn from one sample of a study of beta chain features in type 1 diabetes. TCRdb's table, derived via immunoSEQ multiplex PCR, lists solely in-frame clones and lacks some. The data contain about 180,000 clones, about 13% of them seen just once; the ten biggest clones take up 0.5% to 0.75%. The sequenced sample consisted of central memory CD4+ T cells from blood. The origin of the receptors is a woman aged 18 to 35 in good health. Both conserved end residues are part of each CDR3.

len	v_gene	j_gene	CDR3aa
17	TRBV18	TRBJ1-1	CASSPQNRGTANTEAFF
15	TRBV18	TRBJ2-7	CASSPREGQGYEQYF
17	TRBV7-9	TRBJ2-4	CASSARDSPSAKNIQYF
15	TRBV30	TRBJ2-7	CAWSIGLAGEHEQYF
16	TRBV9	TRBJ2-5	CASSVEDSGRSETQYF
11	TRBV10-3	TRBJ2-5	CATSRGETQYF
14	TRBV29-1	TRBJ2-1	CSVHRDRTYNEQFF
17	TRBV23-1	TRBJ2-1	CASSQSGAGSSYNEQFF
14	TRBV2	TRBJ2-2	CASRTGYDTGELFF
16	TRBV15	TRBJ1-1	CATSRDPRVRGTEAFF
14	TRBV28	TRBJ1-2	CASSLQGFNYGYTF
16	TRBV9	TRBJ1-4	CASSANQPGPGEKLFF
14	TRBV5-1	TRBJ1-1	CASSLGGQIAEAFF
14	TRBV28	TRBJ1-2	CASSLPGLDYGYTF
15	TRBV7-7	TRBJ2-5	CASSLSGGLEETQYF
15	TRBV15	TRBJ1-5	CATKESSGINQPQHF
14	TRBV30	TRBJ1-3	CARKGRNSGNTIYF
16	TRBV7-3	TRBJ2-7	CASSLIAGGGSYEQYF
12	TRBV30	TRBJ2-5	CALRPGGETQYF
15	TRBV9	TRBJ2-5	CASSVGTFEVGTQYF
14	TRBV29-1	TRBJ1-5	CSVGGKGPDQPQHF
13	TRBV27	TRBJ1-1	CASSLTGVSEAFF
15	TRBV28	TRBJ2-3	CASRGGNARGDTQYF
15	TRBV2	TRBJ2-1	CASRELAGFYNEQFF
15	TRBV7-8	TRBJ2-7	CASSLVRVSPYEQYF
14	TRBV29-1	TRBJ2-3	CSGRLAGGMGTQYF
15	TRBV28	TRBJ2-5	CASSSPTGGVETQYF
15	TRBV6-1	TRBJ2-6	CASSEFGSGANVLTF
21	TRBV5-1	TRBJ2-2	CASSLSGLASGRAINTGELFF